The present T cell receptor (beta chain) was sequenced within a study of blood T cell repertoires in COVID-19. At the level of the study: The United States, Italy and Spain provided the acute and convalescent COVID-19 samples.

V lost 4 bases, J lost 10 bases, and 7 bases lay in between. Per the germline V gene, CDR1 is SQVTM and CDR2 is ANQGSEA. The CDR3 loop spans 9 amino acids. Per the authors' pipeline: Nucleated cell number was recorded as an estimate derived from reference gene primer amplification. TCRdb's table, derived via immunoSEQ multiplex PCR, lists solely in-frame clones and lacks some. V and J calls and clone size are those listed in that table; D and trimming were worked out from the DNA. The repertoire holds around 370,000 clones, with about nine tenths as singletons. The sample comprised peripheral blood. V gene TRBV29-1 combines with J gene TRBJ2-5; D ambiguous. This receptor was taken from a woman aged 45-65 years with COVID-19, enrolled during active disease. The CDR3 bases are TGCAGCGTTGGGCTTTACCAGTACTTC. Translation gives CSVGLYQYF.